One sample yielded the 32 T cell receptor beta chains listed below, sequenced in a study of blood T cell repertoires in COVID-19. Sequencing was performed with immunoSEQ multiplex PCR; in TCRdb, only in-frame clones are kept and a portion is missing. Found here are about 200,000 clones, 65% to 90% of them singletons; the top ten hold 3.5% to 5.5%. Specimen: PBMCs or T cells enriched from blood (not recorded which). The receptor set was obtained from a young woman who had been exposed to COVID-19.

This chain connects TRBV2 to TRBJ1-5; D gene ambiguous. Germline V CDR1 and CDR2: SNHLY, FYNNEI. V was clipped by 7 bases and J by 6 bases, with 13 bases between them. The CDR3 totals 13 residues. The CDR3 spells CASIGRSGQPQHF. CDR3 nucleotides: TGTGCCAGCATAGGGAGGTCCGGTCAGCCCCAGCATTTT.

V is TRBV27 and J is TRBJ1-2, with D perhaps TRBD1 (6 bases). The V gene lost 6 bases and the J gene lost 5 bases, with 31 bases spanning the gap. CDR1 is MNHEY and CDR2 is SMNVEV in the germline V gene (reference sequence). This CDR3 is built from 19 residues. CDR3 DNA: TGTGCCAGCAGATACCTCACTACGGGACACCCAGAAGGAGGATATGGCTACACCTTC. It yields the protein CASRYLTTGHPEGGYGYTF.

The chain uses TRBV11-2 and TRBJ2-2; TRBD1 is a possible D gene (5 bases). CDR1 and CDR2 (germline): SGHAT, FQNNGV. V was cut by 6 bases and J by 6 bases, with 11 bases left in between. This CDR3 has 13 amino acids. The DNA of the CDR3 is TGTGCCAGCAGGCCTGGGGCCGCCGGGGAGCTGTTTTTT. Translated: CASRPGAAGELFF.

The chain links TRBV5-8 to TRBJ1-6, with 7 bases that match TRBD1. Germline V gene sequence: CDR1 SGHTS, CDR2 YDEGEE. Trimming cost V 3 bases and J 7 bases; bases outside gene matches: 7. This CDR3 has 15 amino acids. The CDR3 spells CASSSRDSVNSPLHF. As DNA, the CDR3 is TGTGCCAGCAGCTCCCGGGACAGCGTGAATTCACCCCTCCACTTT.

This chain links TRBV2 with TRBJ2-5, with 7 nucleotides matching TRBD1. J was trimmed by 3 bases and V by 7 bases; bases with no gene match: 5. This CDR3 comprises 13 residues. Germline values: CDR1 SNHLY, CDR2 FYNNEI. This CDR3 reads CASTRDREETQYF. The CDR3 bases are TGTGCCAGCACCCGGGACAGAGAAGAGACCCAGTACTTC.

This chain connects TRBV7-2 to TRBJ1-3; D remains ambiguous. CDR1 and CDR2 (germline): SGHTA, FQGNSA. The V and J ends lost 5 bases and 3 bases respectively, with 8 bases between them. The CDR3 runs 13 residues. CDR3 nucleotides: TGTGCCAGCAGCACCCTAAGTGGAAACACCATATATTTT. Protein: CASSTLSGNTIYF.

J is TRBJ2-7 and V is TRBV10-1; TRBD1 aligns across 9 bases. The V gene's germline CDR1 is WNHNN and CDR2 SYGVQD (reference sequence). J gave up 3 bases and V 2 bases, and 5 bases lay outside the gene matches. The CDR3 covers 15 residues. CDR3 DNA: TGCGCCAGCAGTGAGCGGGGGACAGGGAACTACGAGCAGTACTTC. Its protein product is CASSERGTGNYEQYF.

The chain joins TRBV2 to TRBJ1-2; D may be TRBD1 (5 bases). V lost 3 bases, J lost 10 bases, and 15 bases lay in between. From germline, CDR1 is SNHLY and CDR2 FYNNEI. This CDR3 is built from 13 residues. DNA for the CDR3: TGTGCCAGCAGTGATCTACAGGCCAACGACTACACCTTC. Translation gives CASSDLQANDYTF. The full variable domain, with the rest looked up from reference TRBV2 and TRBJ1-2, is EPEVTQTPSHQVTQMGQEVILRCVPISNHLYFYWYRQILGQKVEFLVSFYNNEISEKSEIFDDQFSVERPDGSNFTLKIRSTKLEDSAMYFCASSDLQANDYTFGSGTRLTVV.

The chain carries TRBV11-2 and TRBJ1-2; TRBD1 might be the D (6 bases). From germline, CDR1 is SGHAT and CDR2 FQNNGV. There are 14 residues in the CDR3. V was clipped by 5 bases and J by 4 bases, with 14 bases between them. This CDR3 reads CASSLQDRVYGYTF. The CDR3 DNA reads TGTGCCAGCAGCCTTCAGGACAGAGTCTATGGCTACACCTTC.

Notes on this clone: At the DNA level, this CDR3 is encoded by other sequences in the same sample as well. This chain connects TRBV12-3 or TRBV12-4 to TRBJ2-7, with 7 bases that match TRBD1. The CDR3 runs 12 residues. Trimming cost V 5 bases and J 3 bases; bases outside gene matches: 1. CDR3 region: CASSRDSYEQYF. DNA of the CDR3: TGTGCCAGCAGTAGGGACAGCTACGAGCAGTACTTC.

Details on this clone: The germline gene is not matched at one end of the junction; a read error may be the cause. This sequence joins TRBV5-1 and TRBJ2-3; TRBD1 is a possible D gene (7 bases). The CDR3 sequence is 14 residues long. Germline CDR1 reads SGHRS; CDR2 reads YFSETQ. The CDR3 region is CVSSLGGGKDTQYF. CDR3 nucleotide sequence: TGCGTCAGCAGCTTAGGAGGGGGCAAAGATACGCAGTATTTT.

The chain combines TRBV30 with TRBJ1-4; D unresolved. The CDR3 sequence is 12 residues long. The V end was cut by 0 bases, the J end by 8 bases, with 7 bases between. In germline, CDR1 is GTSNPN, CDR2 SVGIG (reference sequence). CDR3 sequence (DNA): TGTGCCTGGAGTGTACTCCGGGAAAAACTGTTTTTT. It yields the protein CAWSVLREKLFF.

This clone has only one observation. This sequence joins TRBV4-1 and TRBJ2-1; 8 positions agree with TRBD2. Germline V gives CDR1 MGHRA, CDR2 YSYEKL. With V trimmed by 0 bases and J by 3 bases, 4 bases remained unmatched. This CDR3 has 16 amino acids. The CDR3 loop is CASSQDTGGGYNEQFF. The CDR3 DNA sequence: TGCGCCAGCAGCCAAGATACCGGGGGGGGCTACAATGAGCAGTTCTTC.

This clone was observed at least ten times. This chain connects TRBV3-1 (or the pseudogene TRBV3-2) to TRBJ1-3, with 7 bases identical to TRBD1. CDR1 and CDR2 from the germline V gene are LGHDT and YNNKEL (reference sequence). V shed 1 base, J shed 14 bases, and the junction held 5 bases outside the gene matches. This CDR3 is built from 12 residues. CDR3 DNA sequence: TGTGCCAGCAGCCAAGGAACAGGGGAGGTATATTTT. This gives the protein CASSQGTGEVYF.

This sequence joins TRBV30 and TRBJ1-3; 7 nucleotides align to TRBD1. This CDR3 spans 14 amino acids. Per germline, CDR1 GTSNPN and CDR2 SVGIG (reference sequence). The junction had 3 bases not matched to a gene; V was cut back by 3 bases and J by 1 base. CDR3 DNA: TGTGCCTGGAGAAGGGACAGATCTGGAAACACCATATATTTT. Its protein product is CAWRRDRSGNTIYF.

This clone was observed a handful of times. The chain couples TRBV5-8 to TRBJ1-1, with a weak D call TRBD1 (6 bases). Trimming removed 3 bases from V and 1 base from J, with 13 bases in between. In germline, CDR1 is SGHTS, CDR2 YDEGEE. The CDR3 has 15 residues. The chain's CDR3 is CASSWGTSTNTEAFF. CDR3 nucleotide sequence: TGTGCCAGCAGCTGGGGGACATCCACGAACACTGAAGCTTTCTTT.

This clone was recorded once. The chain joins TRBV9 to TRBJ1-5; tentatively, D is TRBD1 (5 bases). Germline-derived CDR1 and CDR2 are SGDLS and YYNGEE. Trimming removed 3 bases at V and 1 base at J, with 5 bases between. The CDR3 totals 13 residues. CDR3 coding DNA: TGTGCCAGCAGCGAGGGGAGCAATCAGCCCCAGCATTTT. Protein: CASSEGSNQPQHF.

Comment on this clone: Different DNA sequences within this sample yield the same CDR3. CDR3 in amino acids: CASSIGQVNTEAFF. CDR3 coding DNA: TGTGCCAGTAGTATCGGACAGGTTAACACTGAAGCTTTCTTT. The chain uses TRBV19 and TRBJ1-1, with TRBD1 matching over 7 bases. With 3 bases clipped from V and 2 bases from J, the junction kept 3 bases outside the gene matches. The CDR3 loop spans 14 amino acids. Germline V gene sequence: CDR1 LNHDA, CDR2 SQIVND (reference sequence).

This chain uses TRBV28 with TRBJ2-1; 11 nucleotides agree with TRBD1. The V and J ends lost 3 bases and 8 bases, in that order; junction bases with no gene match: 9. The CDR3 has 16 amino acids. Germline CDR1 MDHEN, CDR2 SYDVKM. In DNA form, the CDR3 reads TGTGCCAGCAGTTTCCGGGACAGGGGGGTAATAGATGAGCAGTTCTTC. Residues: CASSFRDRGVIDEQFF.

CDR3 DNA: TGTGCCAGCAGTGGCGCCAGGGAATGGGCGAACACCGGGGAGCTGTTTTTT. This sequence encodes CASSGAREWANTGELFF. The chain has TRBV6-1 and TRBJ2-2, with D possibly being TRBD1 (5 bases). V was clipped by 4 bases and J by 0 bases, with 15 bases between them. The CDR3 is 17 amino acids. The germline gives CDR1 MNHNS, CDR2 SASEGT.

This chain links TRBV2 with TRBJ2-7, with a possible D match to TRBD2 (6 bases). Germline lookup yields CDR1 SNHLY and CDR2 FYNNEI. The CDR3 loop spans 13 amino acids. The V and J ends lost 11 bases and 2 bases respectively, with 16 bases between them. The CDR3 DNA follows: TGTGCCTGCTCTTCGGGGGTCCCCTACGAGCAGTACTTC. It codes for CACSSGVPYEQYF.

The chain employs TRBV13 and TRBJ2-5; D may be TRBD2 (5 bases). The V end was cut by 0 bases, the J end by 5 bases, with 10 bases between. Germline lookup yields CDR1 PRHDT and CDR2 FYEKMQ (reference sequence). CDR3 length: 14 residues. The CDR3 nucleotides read TGTGCCAGCAGCTTAGGGGGGAGTCTGGAGACCCAGTACTTC. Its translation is CASSLGGSLETQYF. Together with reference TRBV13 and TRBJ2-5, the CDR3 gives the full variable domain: AAGVIQSPRHLIKEKRETATLKCYPIPRHDTVYWYQQGPGQDPQFLISFYEKMQSDKGSIPDRFSAQQFSDYHSELNMSSLELGDSALYFCASSLGGSLETQYFGPGTRLLVL.

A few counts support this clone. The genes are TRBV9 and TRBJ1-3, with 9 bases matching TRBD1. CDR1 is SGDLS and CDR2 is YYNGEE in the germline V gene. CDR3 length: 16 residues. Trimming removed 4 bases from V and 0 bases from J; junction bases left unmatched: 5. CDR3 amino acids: CASSSDRGNSGNTIYF. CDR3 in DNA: TGTGCCAGCAGCTCCGACAGGGGGAACTCTGGAAACACCATATATTTT. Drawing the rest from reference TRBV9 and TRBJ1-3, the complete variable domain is DSGVTQTPKHLITATGQRVTLRCSPRSGDLSVYWYQQSLDQGLQFLIQYYNGEERAKGNILERFSAQQFPDLHSELNLSSLELGDSALYFCASSSDRGNSGNTIYFGEGSWLTVV.

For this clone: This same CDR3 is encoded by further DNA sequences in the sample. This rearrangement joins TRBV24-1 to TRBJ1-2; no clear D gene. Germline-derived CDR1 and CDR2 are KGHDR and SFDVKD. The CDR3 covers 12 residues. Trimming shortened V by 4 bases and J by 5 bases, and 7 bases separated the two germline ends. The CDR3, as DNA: TGTGCCACCAGTGACCCGGGGTATGGCTACACCTTC. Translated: CATSDPGYGYTF.

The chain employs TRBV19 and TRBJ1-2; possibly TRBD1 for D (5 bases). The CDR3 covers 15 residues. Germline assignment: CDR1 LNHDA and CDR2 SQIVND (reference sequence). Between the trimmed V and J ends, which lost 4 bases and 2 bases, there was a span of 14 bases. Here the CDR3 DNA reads TGTGCCAGTAGTAGGATTTGGGGGGAGAACTATGGCTACACCTTC. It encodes CASSRIWGENYGYTF.

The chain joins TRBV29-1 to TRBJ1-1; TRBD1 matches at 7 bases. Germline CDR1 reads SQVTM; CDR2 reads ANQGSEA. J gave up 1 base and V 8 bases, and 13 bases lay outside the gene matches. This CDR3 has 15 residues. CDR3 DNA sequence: TGCAGCACCAAGCCCCTGGGACAGCCGAACACTGAAGCTTTCTTT. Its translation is CSTKPLGQPNTEAFF.

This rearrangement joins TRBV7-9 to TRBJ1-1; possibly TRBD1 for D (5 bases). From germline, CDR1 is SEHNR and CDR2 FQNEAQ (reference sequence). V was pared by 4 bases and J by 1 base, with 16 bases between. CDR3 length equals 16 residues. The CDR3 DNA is TGTGCCAGCAGCTCCGGGGGACTGGCGGAGAACACTGAAGCTTTCTTT. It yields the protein CASSSGGLAENTEAFF.

The CDR3 protein is CALGTSGEVDEQFF. The CDR3 DNA reads as TGTGCCCTCGGCACTAGCGGGGAGGTGGATGAGCAGTTCTTC. J is TRBJ2-1 and V is TRBV6-5, with 10 bases matching TRBD2. The V and J ends lost 11 bases and 8 bases, in that order; junction bases with no gene match: 12. The germline gives CDR1 MNHEY, CDR2 SVGAGI. This CDR3 is 14 amino acids long.

CDR3 loop: CASQLSSYNSPLHF. CDR3 DNA sequence: TGTGCCAGCCAACTTAGCTCCTATAATTCACCCCTCCACTTT. The rearrangement links TRBV6-5 to TRBJ1-6; D call uncertain. Trimming stripped 8 bases from V and 0 bases from J, with 8 bases between. Germline assignment: CDR1 MNHEY and CDR2 SVGAGI. The CDR3 totals 14 residues.

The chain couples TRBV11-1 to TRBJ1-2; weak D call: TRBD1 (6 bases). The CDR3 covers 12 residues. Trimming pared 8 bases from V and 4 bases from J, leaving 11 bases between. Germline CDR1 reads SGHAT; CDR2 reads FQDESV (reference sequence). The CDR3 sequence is CASSQGIYGYTF. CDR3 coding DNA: TGTGCCAGCTCTCAGGGGATCTATGGCTACACCTTC.

DNA for the CDR3: TGCGCCAGCAGCTCAGGAAGGCCCCAGCATTTT. This gives the protein CASSSGRPQHF. The chain links TRBV5-1 to TRBJ1-5; unclear D gene. CDR3 size: 11 residues. The germline V and J ends were trimmed by 3 bases and 9 bases, with 7 bases remaining between them. CDR1 and CDR2 (germline): SGHRS, YFSETQ.

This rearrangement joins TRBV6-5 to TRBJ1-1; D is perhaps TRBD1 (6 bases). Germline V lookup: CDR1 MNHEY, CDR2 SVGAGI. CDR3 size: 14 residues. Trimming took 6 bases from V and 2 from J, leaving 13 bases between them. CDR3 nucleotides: TGTGCCAGCAGGAGGGGGGGGTCAAACACTGAAGCTTTCTTT. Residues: CASRRGGSNTEAFF.